The 22 T cell receptor beta chains presented below share a single source sample, sequenced in a study of shared clonotypes between healthy human individuals (dated by TCRdb to about 2020). The library was generated by the immunoSEQ multiplex PCR assay. The immuneACCESS repertoire file appears here via TCRdb, limited to in-frame rearrangements. These files lack a portion of the clones; in checked studies, under half of the deficit traces to unresolved V genes, and the cause of the others is not known. For this sample there are about half a million clones; about 72% appear just once. The ten top clones hold 12% of the sample. Input material: PBMCs. Receptors were obtained from a woman aged 35 to 49 in good health. Some clones in this sample may be carry-over from other donors' samples.

The rearrangement joins TRBV5-1 to TRBJ2-1, with 10 nucleotides matching TRBD1. The CDR3 length is 18 residues. CDR1 is SGHRS and CDR2 is YFSETQ in the germline V gene. After removal of 1 base from V and 0 bases from J, the junction contained 7 bases not matched to a gene. CDR3 DNA: TGCGCCAGCAGCTTGTTGGGACAGGGGTCCTACTCCTACAATGAGCAGTTCTTC. This sequence encodes CASSLLGQGSYSYNEQFF.

The chain is built from TRBV11-3 and TRBJ2-3, with D tentatively TRBD1 (6 bases). The CDR3 runs to 15 residues. Germline V lookup: CDR1 SGHNT, CDR2 YENEEA. V was cut by 2 bases and J by 4 bases, with 13 bases left in between. Here the CDR3 DNA reads TGTGCCAGCAGCTTACGGACAGAGGCTGCAGATACGCAGTATTTT. Protein product: CASSLRTEAADTQYF.

The chain is built from TRBV7-9 and TRBJ2-5; D may be TRBD1 or TRBD2 (7 bases each). Looked up from germline, CDR1 is SEHNR and CDR2 is FQNEAQ (reference sequence). The V gene lost 4 bases and the J gene lost 5 bases, with 20 bases spanning the gap. The CDR3 has 16 amino acids. The CDR3 coding sequence is TGTGCCAGCAGCTCCATGGGGAGGGGGCCCGGGGAGACCCAGTACTTC. As protein: CASSSMGRGPGETQYF.

The genes are TRBV28 and TRBJ2-7; 7 positions agree with TRBD1. This CDR3 region has 15 residues. Germline CDR1 reads MDHEN; CDR2 reads SYDVKM. With 1 base clipped from V and 2 bases from J, the junction kept 5 bases outside the gene matches. The CDR3 nucleotides are TGTGCCAGCAGTTTATCCCCGACAGGGACCTACGAGCAGTACTTC. This encodes CASSLSPTGTYEQYF.

This clone has a handful of counts. The chain has TRBV4-1 and TRBJ1-5, with a weak D call TRBD1 (5 bases). The V gene lost 1 base and the J gene lost 4 bases, with 17 bases spanning the gap. The CDR3 has 17 amino acids. Germline CDR1 reads MGHRA; CDR2 reads YSYEKL. The CDR3, as DNA: TGCGCCAGCAGCCAAGTGGGGCTACGCGGGGGTAATCAGCCCCAGCATTTT. As protein: CASSQVGLRGGNQPQHF.

The rearrangement joins TRBV18 to TRBJ2-7, with 13 positions matching TRBD2. Germline CDR1 KGHSH, CDR2 LQKENI. This CDR3 comprises 16 residues. Trimming removed 3 bases from V and 4 bases from J; junction bases left unmatched: 6. CDR3 in DNA: TGTGCCAGCTCACCGACTAGCGGGAGGTCCGCGTACGAGCAGTACTTC. Translation: CASSPTSGRSAYEQYF.

With regard to this clone: This is likely an artifact of a read error, given a far larger clone one base away. Other DNA sequences in this specimen translate into the identical CDR3. The gene calls are TRBV30 and TRBJ2-2, with a weak D call TRBD1 (6 bases). The germline gives CDR1 GTSNPN, CDR2 SVGIG (reference sequence). The CDR3 has 15 residues. The CDR3 DNA follows: TGTGCCTGGAGTGTAAAACCCCGGGACACCGGGGAGCTGTTTTTC. It translates to CAWSVKPRDTGELFF.

This clone was counted once. The chain has TRBV30 and TRBJ2-5, with a tentative D call TRBD1 (6 bases). CDR3 size: 13 residues. V gave up 5 bases and J gave up 6 bases, with 16 bases separating them. Looked up from germline, CDR1 is GTSNPN and CDR2 is SVGIG (reference sequence). The CDR3 region is CAWEGGGEKTQYF. CDR3 nucleotides: TGTGCCTGGGAGGGTGGGGGCGAGAAGACCCAGTACTTC.

The chain uses TRBV7-2 and TRBJ2-7; TRBD1 aligns across 8 bases. The CDR3 extends over 15 amino acids. V shed 4 bases and J 0 bases; nucleotides not matched to a gene: 5. Germline V lookup: CDR1 SGHTA, CDR2 FQGNSA. The chain's CDR3 is CASSSRQGRSYEQYF. The CDR3 nucleotides read TGTGCCAGCAGCTCCCGACAGGGGCGCTCCTACGAGCAGTACTTC.

V and J are TRBV9 and TRBJ1-1; no clear D gene. This CDR3 region has 12 residues. CDR1 SGDLS and CDR2 YYNGEE come from the germline V gene. Trimming cost V 3 bases and J 4 bases, with 7 bases left between them. The DNA of the CDR3 is TGTGCCAGCAGCGGAAGCTCCACTGAAGCTTTCTTT. Translating it yields CASSGSSTEAFF.

The chain has TRBV7-2 and TRBJ2-1; 8 positions match TRBD2. The trim removed 0 bases at V and 8 bases at J, leaving 6 bases unmatched. The CDR3 has 15 amino acids. Germline assignment: CDR1 SGHTA and CDR2 FQGNSA. CDR3: CASSLASGNSHEQFF. The CDR3 DNA follows: TGTGCCAGCAGCTTAGCTAGCGGGAACTCTCATGAGCAGTTCTTC.

The chain links TRBV6-5 to TRBJ2-7, with 8 bases lining up with TRBD1. V shed 5 bases, J shed 3 bases, and the junction held 9 bases outside the gene matches. Germline V gene lookup returns CDR1 MNHEY and CDR2 SVGAGI. This CDR3 has 15 residues. CDR3 nucleotide sequence: TGTGCCAGCAGTATGCCGGGACAGGACCTCTACGAGCAGTACTTC. It specifies CASSMPGQDLYEQYF.

J is TRBJ2-7 and V is TRBV25-1; D not resolved. Trimming took 3 bases from V and 4 from J, leaving 16 bases between them. The CDR3 totals 15 residues. Germline V gene lookup returns CDR1 MGHDK and CDR2 SYGVNS. CDR3 DNA sequence: TGTGCCAGCAGTGATGTGAATCCAGGCATTTACGAGCAGTACTTC. This sequence encodes CASSDVNPGIYEQYF.

The rearrangement links TRBV21-1 to TRBJ2-3; TRBD1 is the table's D call, not checked against the DNA. TRBV21-1 is flagged as a pseudogene. CDR3 length: 16 residues. The CDR3 is CASSNLAGAGTDTQYF. Here the CDR3 DNA reads TGTGCCAGCAGCAACTTGGCAGGGGCTGGCACAGATACGCAGTATTTT.

This chain joins TRBV7-6 and TRBJ2-3; possible D gene TRBD2, 5 bases. The CDR3 extends over 15 amino acids. Looked up from germline, CDR1 is SGHVS and CDR2 is FNYEAQ. V was shortened by 6 bases and J by 6 bases, with 19 bases between the two germline ends. DNA for the CDR3: TGTGCCAGCAGTTACTCGGACTCCGGTTTTGATACGCAGTATTTT. Translated: CASSYSDSGFDTQYF. Filled out from reference TRBV7-6 and TRBJ2-3, the complete variable domain reads GAGVSQSPRYKVTKRGQDVALRCDPISGHVSLYWYRQALGQGPEFLTYFNYEAQQDKSGLPNDRFSAERPEGSISTLTIQRTEQRDSAMYRCASSYSDSGFDTQYFGPGTRLTVL.

This chain joins TRBV7-9 and TRBJ2-3; tentatively, D is TRBD2 (6 bases). The germline V gene encodes CDR1 SEHNR and CDR2 FQNEAQ (reference sequence). The CDR3 is 14 amino acids. Trimming removed 7 bases from V and 4 bases from J, with 15 bases in between. The DNA of the CDR3 is TGTGCCAGCACCTTTAGGTCGGGAGCAGATACGCAGTATTTT. It codes for CASTFRSGADTQYF.

This rearrangement joins TRBV7-6 to TRBJ1-2; 10 bases are shared with TRBD1. CDR3 size: 17 residues. V lost 4 bases, J lost 8 bases, and 16 bases stayed unmatched. Germline V gene lookup returns CDR1 SGHVS and CDR2 FNYEAQ. The CDR3 here is CASSSSLPGQGTVGYTF. In DNA, the CDR3 is TGTGCCAGCAGCTCCAGCCTTCCGGGACAGGGGACGGTAGGCTACACCTTC.

This chain connects TRBV7-9 to TRBJ2-1; 8 bases agree with TRBD2. J gave up 9 bases and V 6 bases, and 16 bases lay outside the gene matches. This CDR3 region has 16 residues. CDR1 and CDR2 from the germline V gene are SEHNR and FQNEAQ (reference sequence). The CDR3 sequence: CASRPTSGPDGGEQFF. The CDR3 DNA sequence: TGTGCCAGCAGGCCTACTAGCGGCCCCGATGGGGGTGAGCAGTTCTTC.

The gene calls are TRBV7-8 and TRBJ1-6; D is unclear. V was cut by 1 base and J by 8 bases, with 9 bases left in between. The CDR3 contains 14 residues. CDR1 and CDR2 from the germline V gene are SGHVS and FQNEAQ. CDR3 sequence: CASSLVGNHSPLHF. The CDR3 nucleotides are TGTGCCAGCAGCTTAGTAGGAAATCATTCACCCCTCCACTTT.

This clone appeared a few times. The identical CDR3 is also encoded by other nucleotide sequences in the sample. The rearrangement uses TRBV5-1 and TRBJ2-3, with 7 positions matching TRBD2. After removal of 0 bases from V and 5 bases from J, the junction contained 6 bases not matched to a gene. CDR1 SGHRS and CDR2 YFSETQ come from the germline V gene. This CDR3 region has 15 residues. The CDR3 DNA sequence: TGCGCCAGCAGCTTGGAAGGGCGGGAGTTAGATACGCAGTATTTT. It specifies CASSLEGRELDTQYF.

This chain joins TRBV29-1 and TRBJ2-1; TRBD2 matches 11 bases. Germline CDR1 reads SQVTM; CDR2 reads ANQGSEA. V was pared by 7 bases and J by 9 bases, with 5 bases of the junction left unmatched. This CDR3 has 12 amino acids. CDR3 sequence reads: CSGLLAGVEQFF. CDR3 DNA sequence: TGCAGCGGGCTACTAGCGGGAGTTGAGCAGTTCTTC.

The J gene is TRBJ1-3, the V gene TRBV30, with D perhaps matching TRBD1 (5 bases). This CDR3 has 14 residues. Germline loops: CDR1 GTSNPN, CDR2 SVGIG (reference sequence). Deletions cut 0 bases from V and 4 bases from J, with 10 bases between. CDR3 bases: TGTGCCTGGAGTGTAGGGGTTACCGGAAACACCATATATTTT. Amino acids: CAWSVGVTGNTIYF.